The text below deals with one T cell receptor beta chain. What it binds is not known. Germline V gene sequence: CDR1 MNHNS, CDR2 SASEGT. The CDR3 is 14 residues long. Deletions cut 2 bases from V and 4 bases from J, with 9 bases between. The assay was immunoSEQ multiplex PCR, and TCRdb's table has in-frame clones only and misses some. The data contain more than 95,000 clones, 75% to 90% of them singletons. The data derive from a study of cytomegalovirus exposure and HLA in healthy donors. General study results and limits: A later analysis found first-cohort TCR clusters tended to co-occur in the 90 to 150 validation repertoires. Cytomegalovirus-associated TCR beta chains were listed, numbering 164. Some public TCRs appeared in many individuals, while most sequences were rare. Confirmation was obtained in vitro that three CMV-associated chains are specific for CMV antigens.

This clonotype was sampled from a young woman in good health and CMV-seronegative. The V call is TRBV6-1, the J call TRBJ1-3; maybe TRBD1 (5 bases). The sequencing input was PBMCs. CDR3 nucleotides: TGTGCCAGCAGTGAAATTAACAGGGGAAACACCATATATTTT. Its protein product is CASSEINRGNTIYF.